A single sample gave rise to the 11 T cell receptor beta chains below, sequenced in a study of blood T cell repertoires in COVID-19 (dated by TCRdb to 2020 to 2021). Libraries came from the immunoSEQ multiplex PCR assay. Not all clones reach the TCRdb copy of this immuneACCESS table, which keeps in-frame sequences only. Checked studies attribute under half of the gap to unresolved V genes and leave the rest unexplained. For this sample the table gives about 380,000 clones, of which around 89% were detected only once. The biggest ten clones account for 1.2% of the sample. Sequencing input: PBMCs or T cells enriched from blood (not recorded which). These receptors came from a woman aged 18 to 35 who had recovered from COVID-19.

The chain uses TRBV2 and TRBJ1-4; 9 bases align to TRBD1. Per germline, CDR1 SNHLY and CDR2 FYNNEI. The CDR3 has 15 amino acids. The V gene end was trimmed by 6 bases and the J gene end by 8 bases; junction bases not matched to a gene: 10. As DNA, the CDR3 is TGTGCCAGCAGGGGACAGGGTACAAGAAACGAAAAACTGTTTTTT. Translated, it gives CASRGQGTRNEKLFF.

V and J are TRBV9 and TRBJ1-1, with a weak D call TRBD1 (5 bases). The CDR3 has 18 amino acids. Trimming stripped 2 bases from V and 1 base from J, with 21 bases between. Looked up from germline, CDR1 is SGDLS and CDR2 is YYNGEE. The CDR3 nucleotides are TGTGCCAGCAGCGTGGGGCCCATTCAGGGTGGCGGGAACACTGAAGCTTTCTTT. Its translation is CASSVGPIQGGGNTEAFF.

V usage is TRBV10-3 and J usage is TRBJ2-1, with 10 bases aligning to TRBD1. The CDR3 is 14 amino acids. V gave up 1 base and J gave up 6 bases; unmatched junction bases: 0. Germline loops: CDR1 ENHRY, CDR2 SYGVKD. In DNA, the CDR3 is TGTGCCATCAGTGAGTGGGACAGGGGCAATGAGCAGTTCTTC. Protein: CAISEWDRGNEQFF.

The chain combines TRBV6-1 with TRBJ1-5, with a tentative D call TRBD1 (5 bases). Germline assignment: CDR1 MNHNS and CDR2 SASEGT. The V end was cut by 4 bases, the J end by 4 bases, with 17 bases between. CDR3 size: 16 residues. CDR3: CASSGPGFLQNQPQHF. Here the CDR3 DNA reads TGTGCCAGCAGTGGGCCAGGGTTTCTCCAAAATCAGCCCCAGCATTTT.

This chain uses TRBV9 with TRBJ2-7, with no clear D. The length of the CDR3 is 14 residues. V was cut by 2 bases and J by 2 bases, with 11 bases left in between. The V gene's germline CDR1 is SGDLS and CDR2 YYNGEE. CDR3 bases: TGTGCCAGCAGCGTCCACTCTTACCCCTACGAGCAGTACTTC. As protein: CASSVHSYPYEQYF.

V is TRBV6-7 and J is TRBJ1-5; TRBD1 matches at 11 bases. TRBV6-7 belongs to the ORF category, with a function that is uncertain. This CDR3 has 17 residues. J was trimmed by 2 bases and V by 10 bases; bases with no gene match: 13. CDR3 in amino acids: CATPGTGGSRGNQPQHF. DNA for the CDR3: TGTGCCACCCCGGGGACAGGGGGATCCAGAGGCAATCAGCCCCAGCATTTT.

Note on this clone: This sample also contains other DNA sequences that code for the same CDR3. The chain couples TRBV5-1 to TRBJ2-3; 9 nucleotides agree with TRBD1. Germline V gene data show CDR1 as SGHRS and CDR2 as YFSETQ. V lost 4 bases, J lost 0 bases, and 3 bases stayed unmatched. The CDR3 sequence is 15 residues long. The CDR3 DNA sequence: TGCGCCAGCAGCCCAGGGACAGGGAGCACAGATACGCAGTATTTT. Its protein is CASSPGTGSTDTQYF.

DNA of the CDR3: TGTGCCAGCAGCTTGGTTGGACAGGGAGGCACTGAAGCTTTCTTT. Residues: CASSLVGQGGTEAFF. The chain has TRBV5-6 and TRBJ1-1, with TRBD1 matching 8 bases. Germline V gene lookup returns CDR1 SGHDT and CDR2 YYEEEE. V trimming: 0 bases; J trimming: 4 bases; junction bases outside the gene matches: 5. CDR3 length equals 15 residues.

The genes are TRBV30 and TRBJ1-4; D possibly corresponds to TRBD1 (5 bases). Germline lookup yields CDR1 GTSNPN and CDR2 SVGIG (reference sequence). This CDR3 has 15 residues. Trimming shortened V by 2 bases and J by 5 bases, and 15 bases separated the two germline ends. The CDR3 sequence: CAWSLWRGENEKLFF. Written as DNA, the CDR3 is TGTGCCTGGAGTCTATGGCGGGGGGAAAATGAAAAACTGTTTTTT.

CDR3 amino acids: CASSPGQLHNQPQHF. DNA of the CDR3: TGTGCCAGCTCGCCGGGACAGCTCCACAATCAGCCCCAGCATTTT. This rearrangement joins TRBV18 to TRBJ1-5; 7 positions agree with TRBD1. The CDR3 runs to 15 residues. In germline, CDR1 is KGHSH, CDR2 LQKENI. V shed 6 bases, J shed 3 bases, and the junction held 8 bases outside the gene matches.

This chain links TRBV7-8 with TRBJ2-1; TRBD1 matches at 9 bases. J lost 6 bases, V lost 3 bases, and 12 bases had no gene match. The CDR3 sequence is 17 residues long. CDR1 is SGHVS, CDR2 FQNEAQ, per germline. CDR3: CASSFTTGTGSGNEQFF. In DNA, the CDR3 is TGTGCCAGCAGCTTTACAACCGGGACAGGGTCGGGCAATGAGCAGTTCTTC. Filled out from reference TRBV7-8 and TRBJ2-1, the complete variable domain reads GAGVSQSPRYKVAKRGQDVALRCDPISGHVSLFWYQQALGQGPEFLTYFQNEAQLDKSGLPSDRFFAERPEGSVSTLKIQRTQQEDSAVYLCASSFTTGTGSGNEQFFGPGTRLTVL.